This TCR beta chain was identified in a study of post-analysis software for immune sequencing data. The CDR3 extends over 13 amino acids. Germline lookup yields CDR1 SGHRS and CDR2 YFSETQ. Trimming took 7 bases from V and 0 from J; bases not matched to a gene: 4. TCR beta libraries were prepared from cDNA with unique molecular identifiers. The T cell input of about 0.9 to 10 million gave around 540,000 cDNA molecules. MiXCR was run by TCRdb on the PCR reads, yielding one entry per CDR3 protein. The sample records 380,000 or so distinct CDR3 sequences, approximately 33% being singletons. Study-level results: Comparison of patients with controls showed about 5 TRBV segments more frequent in patients, TRBV5-6, TRBV5-1 and TRBV20-1 among them.

In the case of this clonotype: As yet, its antigen is unknown.

Sample: blood. The source of this sequence is a girl under 18 with multiple sclerosis. The rearrangement uses TRBV5-1 and TRBJ2-7, with 7 bases that match TRBD1. CDR3 sequence reads: CASGTDSSYEQYF. In nucleotides, the CDR3 is TGCGCCAGCGGGACAGACAGCTCCTACGAGCAGTACTTC.